A single sample is the source of the 10 T cell receptor beta chains below, sequenced in a study of blood T cell repertoires in COVID-19. Assay used: immunoSEQ multiplex PCR; TCRdb lists only in-frame clones, some missing. The sample consists of 130,000 or so clones, around 80% of them appearing once. The material sequenced was PBMCs or T cells enriched from blood (not recorded which). The receptors here all came from a middle-aged man with acute COVID-19.

This clone came up a few times. The chain has TRBV21-1 and TRBJ1-5; the table's D call of TRBD1 was not tested on the DNA. TRBV21-1 is designated a pseudogene. The CDR3 loop spans 14 amino acids. CDR3 nucleotide sequence: TGTGCCAGCAGCAGACAGGGTAACAATCAGCCCCAGCATTTT. It translates to CASSRQGNNQPQHF.

The chain employs TRBV6-5 and TRBJ2-3; no clear D gene. V lost 6 bases to trimming and J lost 6 bases, with 7 bases between them. Germline loops: CDR1 MNHEY, CDR2 SVGAGI. The CDR3 length is 11 residues. CDR3 loop: CASSFLDTQYF. As DNA, the CDR3 is TGTGCCAGCAGCTTCTTGGATACGCAGTATTTT.

The chain has TRBV3-1 (or the pseudogene TRBV3-2) and TRBJ2-7; 8 positions match TRBD1. Germline V CDR1 and CDR2: LGHDT, YNNKEL (reference sequence). This CDR3 has 17 residues. With V trimmed by 0 bases and J by 4 bases, 11 bases remained unmatched. This chain's CDR3 is CASSQDFSEQGGYEQYF. The CDR3 DNA reads TGTGCCAGCAGCCAAGATTTTTCGGAACAGGGGGGTTACGAGCAGTACTTC.

This clone has just a few counts. The rearrangement uses TRBV9 and TRBJ2-1; the match to TRBD2 covers 14 bases. The CDR3 is 16 amino acids. Losses at the gene ends were 0 bases for V and 8 bases for J; bases not matched to a gene: 4. CDR1 SGDLS and CDR2 YYNGEE come from the germline V gene. The CDR3 DNA reads TGTGCCAGCAGCGTAGTAGGGACTAGCGGGAGACATGAGCAGTTCTTC. The encoded protein is CASSVVGTSGRHEQFF.

The chain employs TRBV11-2 and TRBJ2-5; TRBD2 matches at 10 bases. Losses at the gene ends were 4 bases for V and 1 base for J; bases not matched to a gene: 3. Germline V gene lookup returns CDR1 SGHAT and CDR2 FQNNGV. The CDR3 loop spans 15 amino acids. Written as DNA, the CDR3 is TGTGCCAGCAGCTCATTAGCGGGAGGCCAAGAGACCCAGTACTTC. Translating gives CASSSLAGGQETQYF. The full variable domain, rest sourced from reference TRBV11-2 and TRBJ2-5, is EAGVAQSPRYKIIEKRQSVAFWCNPISGHATLYWYQQILGQGPKLLIQFQNNGVVDDSQLPKDRFSAERLKGVDSTLKIQPAKLEDSAVYLCASSSLAGGQETQYFGPGTRLLVL.

V and J are TRBV5-3 and TRBJ2-2, with 13 nucleotides matching TRBD2. TRBV5-3 is an open reading frame, and its role is uncertain. V lost 7 bases and J lost 6; bases outside the gene matches: 24. The CDR3 extends over 21 amino acids. This CDR3 reads CARVLAEGRPTSGRGAGELFF. The CDR3 bases are TGTGCCAGAGTGCTGGCGGAGGGCAGGCCTACTAGCGGGAGGGGGGCCGGGGAGCTGTTTTTT.

V and J are TRBV6-2 or TRBV6-3 and TRBJ2-7, with 12 bases that match TRBD2. Germline-derived CDR1 and CDR2 are MNHEY and SVGEGT. The CDR3 totals 14 residues. Unmatched junction bases numbered 6, after V lost 6 bases and J lost 6 bases. CDR3 DNA: TGTGCCAGCAGCCCTAGCGGGGGGGCCCTCGAGCAGTACTTC. Translation: CASSPSGGALEQYF.

The rearrangement joins TRBV7-6 to TRBJ2-1; 8 bases agree with TRBD2. The germline V gene encodes CDR1 SGHVS and CDR2 FNYEAQ. The CDR3 has 15 residues. Germline trimming cut 6 bases from V and 4 bases from J; bases unmatched to any gene: 8. Here the CDR3 DNA reads TGTGCCAGCAGTCCCGGGAGCGGGGGATACAATGAGCAGTTCTTC. Amino acid sequence: CASSPGSGGYNEQFF.

The chain employs TRBV18 and TRBJ2-3, with TRBD2 matching 9 bases. This CDR3 comprises 15 residues. Germline assignment: CDR1 KGHSH and CDR2 LQKENI. V was clipped by 5 bases and J by 3 bases; unmatched bases: 6. CDR3 nucleotides: TGTGCCAGCTCAGGCGGGAGGGCCTTAACAGATACGCAGTATTTT. Its protein is CASSGGRALTDTQYF.

The gene calls are TRBV29-1 and TRBJ1-1; TRBD1 agrees at 8 bases. With V trimmed by 3 bases and J by 1 base, 4 bases remained unmatched. The CDR3 covers 14 residues. Germline CDR1 and CDR2: SQVTM and ANQGSEA. The CDR3 DNA is TGCAGCGTTGAGGCCAGGGGGCAGAACACTGAAGCTTTCTTT. Its translation is CSVEARGQNTEAFF.